This TCR beta chain was found in a study of blood T cells in healthy people across ages. Study-level results: Conclusively comparing naive with antigen-experienced cells was impossible with unsorted PBMCs. Those diversity estimates obtained from one million T cells were thought to be underestimates. The recorded TCR beta diversity per million T cells decreased in a roughly linear manner with age.

This clonotype was counted a few times. What it binds is not known. The CDR3 consists of 12 residues. V dropped 4 bases and J dropped 9; count of bases not matched to a gene: 5. The germline gives CDR1 SGHTA, CDR2 FQGNSA. It was with a sample-barcoded 5' primer and a J-beta primer mix that a second PCR of roughly 7 to 12 cycles was run. Tags on each cDNA molecule came from a template-switch adaptor with 12 random nucleotides. One entry per CDR3 protein, called by TCRdb with MiXCR from the 5' RACE reads. Here the sample spans under 800,000 distinct CDR3 sequences, roughly 20% being singletons. This receptor was obtained from a man in his 70s in good health. The genes are TRBV7-2 and TRBJ2-5, with 7 bases that match TRBD2. The material sequenced was blood. The CDR3 DNA is TGTGCCAGCAGCTCCTCCCGGGAGGCCCAGTACTTC. It codes for CASSSSREAQYF.